Each of the 17 T cell receptor beta chains below was sequenced from the same sample in a study of T-cell memory formation after mild COVID-19. TCRdb fed the 5' RACE reads into MiXCR, producing one record per CDR3 protein. The sample gives tens of thousands of distinct CDR3 sequences, over 15% of which show up once; roughly 33% is in the top ten. The sample taken for sequencing was PBMCs or a T cell subset sorted from them (not recorded which). The source of these receptors is an adult woman who had mild COVID-19 (a few samples of this study predate the infection). Cell type and time point are not known.

J is TRBJ1-6 and V is TRBV30, with 7 bases that match TRBD1. From germline, CDR1 is GTSNPN and CDR2 SVGIG (reference sequence). With 5 bases clipped from V and 6 bases from J, the junction kept 4 bases outside the gene matches. The CDR3 spans 13 residues. The CDR3 DNA follows: TGTGCCTGGGACAGGGACCCTAATTCACCCCTCCACTTT. As protein: CAWDRDPNSPLHF.

The chain is built from TRBV13 and TRBJ2-1, with D uncertain. Per germline, CDR1 PRHDT and CDR2 FYEKMQ (reference sequence). Trimming stripped 5 bases from V and 3 bases from J, with 8 bases between. CDR3 size: 13 residues. Here the CDR3 reads CASSPNSYNEQFF. CDR3 nucleotides: TGTGCCAGCAGCCCAAACAGCTACAATGAGCAGTTCTTC.

This clonotype was recorded at least ten times. This chain connects TRBV7-9 to TRBJ2-1; D gene unclear. V was clipped by 7 bases and J by 1 base, with 5 bases between them. CDR3 length equals 12 residues. CDR1 and CDR2 (germline): SEHNR, FQNEAQ (reference sequence). CDR3 nucleotides: TGTGCCAGCACGGATTCCTACAATGAGCAGTTCTTC. The encoded protein is CASTDSYNEQFF.

The genes are TRBV7-6 and TRBJ2-3; perhaps TRBD2 as D (5 bases). The CDR3 has 15 residues. In germline, CDR1 is SGHVS, CDR2 FNYEAQ. With 9 bases removed from V and 0 bases from J, the gap between germline ends came to 16 bases. The CDR3 region has the DNA TGTGCCAGTGTAGGCCAGACGGGAAGCACAGATACGCAGTATTTT. As protein: CASVGQTGSTDTQYF.

The V and J genes are TRBV7-9 and TRBJ1-2; D gene uncertain. V lost 7 bases, J lost 8 bases, and 17 bases lay in between. Germline CDR1 SEHNR, CDR2 FQNEAQ (reference sequence). The CDR3 consists of 13 residues. CDR3 sequence: CASTISRQNGYTF. CDR3 coding DNA: TGTGCCAGCACCATTTCTCGGCAGAACGGCTACACCTTC.

This clonotype appeared a few times. The chain uses TRBV20-1 and TRBJ2-1; 8 bases are shared with TRBD2. The CDR3 covers 19 residues. Germline V CDR1 and CDR2: DFQATT, SNEGSKA (reference sequence). Germline trimming cut 3 bases from V and 3 bases from J; bases unmatched to any gene: 19. Here the CDR3 reads CSARPPLSSGRKNYNEQFF. The CDR3 nucleotides are TGCAGTGCTAGGCCCCCCTTATCTAGCGGGCGCAAAAACTACAATGAGCAGTTCTTC.

This chain connects TRBV27 to TRBJ2-7; perhaps TRBD2 as D (5 bases). The CDR3 is 15 residues long. The V end was cut by 0 bases, the J end by 3 bases, with 12 bases between. Per germline, CDR1 MNHEY and CDR2 SMNVEV (reference sequence). The CDR3 DNA sequence: TGTGCCAGCAGTTTATCCCCTTTCGGGGACTACGAGCAGTACTTC. Translating gives CASSLSPFGDYEQYF.

A few counts support this clonotype. V and J are TRBV7-2 and TRBJ1-6; no firm D call. With 5 bases removed from V and 8 bases from J, the gap between germline ends came to 16 bases. The CDR3 covers 15 residues. Germline CDR1 reads SGHTA; CDR2 reads FQGNSA. Here the CDR3 DNA reads TGTGCCAGCAGCCCGACTCTGGTAGTGGATTCACCCCTCCACTTT. It is translated as CASSPTLVVDSPLHF.

This clonotype appeared a few times. The V call is TRBV12-3 or TRBV12-4, the J call TRBJ2-1; D is undetermined. Trimming removed 2 bases from V and 6 bases from J, with 20 bases in between. CDR3 length: 17 residues. The CDR3 reads CASSLRGNGWNGNEQFF. DNA for the CDR3: TGTGCCAGCAGTTTAAGAGGAAATGGGTGGAATGGCAATGAGCAGTTCTTC.

This clonotype showed up just a few times. The chain uses TRBV7-8 and TRBJ2-1, with a weak D call TRBD1 (5 bases). The CDR3 length is 15 residues. V was clipped by 1 base and J by 3 bases, with 10 bases between them. Germline CDR1 reads SGHVS; CDR2 reads FQNEAQ. The CDR3 region has the DNA TGTGCCAGCAGCTTAGAGGGGCAGGACTACAATGAGCAGTTCTTC. Its translation is CASSLEGQDYNEQFF.

The chain links TRBV9 to TRBJ2-6; D perhaps matches TRBD1 (7 bases). Per germline, CDR1 SGDLS and CDR2 YYNGEE. There are 18 residues in the CDR3. V lost 1 base, J lost 1 base, and 15 bases lay in between. CDR3 sequence: CASSVYRGGVSGANVLTF. For the CDR3, the DNA is TGTGCCAGCAGCGTATACAGGGGAGGCGTGTCTGGGGCCAACGTCCTGACTTTC.

This clonotype was detected only a few times. The chain is built from TRBV7-9 and TRBJ2-7; D not resolved. Between the trimmed V and J ends, which lost 8 bases and 6 bases, there was a span of 17 bases. Germline V gene lookup returns CDR1 SEHNR and CDR2 FQNEAQ (reference sequence). The CDR3 contains 13 residues. The CDR3 region is CASGPPDGGEQYF. CDR3 sequence (DNA): TGTGCCAGCGGGCCCCCGGATGGTGGCGAGCAGTACTTC.

The chain couples TRBV20-1 to TRBJ2-1, with 9 bases identical to TRBD2. Germline lookup yields CDR1 DFQATT and CDR2 SNEGSKA (reference sequence). This CDR3 is 15 amino acids long. The V gene end was trimmed by 3 bases and the J gene end by 2 bases; junction bases not matched to a gene: 5. The CDR3 loop is CSARKLAGAYNEQFF. CDR3 nucleotide sequence: TGCAGTGCTAGGAAGTTAGCGGGGGCCTACAATGAGCAGTTCTTC.

In this sample, this clonotype turned up many times. The chain couples TRBV19 to TRBJ2-7, with 12 nucleotides matching TRBD1. The germline CDR1 and CDR2 sequences are LNHDA and SQIVND (reference sequence). There are 14 residues in the CDR3. After removal of 6 bases from V and 4 bases from J, the junction contained 4 bases not matched to a gene. The CDR3 loop is CASSPGQGAYEQYF. DNA for the CDR3: TGTGCCAGTAGCCCGGGACAGGGGGCTTACGAGCAGTACTTC.

This clonotype was detected ten times or more. The chain employs TRBV20-1 and TRBJ2-1; 12 nucleotides align to TRBD2. The CDR3 spans 16 residues. CDR1 is DFQATT and CDR2 is SNEGSKA in the germline V gene (reference sequence). V was clipped by 5 bases and J by 5 bases; unmatched bases: 10. For the CDR3, the DNA is TGCAGTGCTCCGGGCCAACTAGCGGGAGGTCACAATGAGCAGTTCTTC. This translates into CSAPGQLAGGHNEQFF.

Only a few counts were recorded for this clonotype. The rearrangement uses TRBV20-1 and TRBJ2-7, with D maybe TRBD2 (6 bases). V shed 0 bases and J shed 3 bases, with 18 bases lying between them. The germline gives CDR1 DFQATT, CDR2 SNEGSKA (reference sequence). The CDR3 contains 16 residues. The CDR3 DNA reads TGCAGTGCTAGAGATTGGAGGGAGTCCCTCCACTACGAGCAGTACTTC. Its protein product is CSARDWRESLHYEQYF.

The rearrangement uses TRBV5-1 and TRBJ2-2; no firm D call. V lost 4 bases, J lost 7 bases, and 8 bases lay in between. CDR3 length: 12 amino acids. The germline V gene encodes CDR1 SGHRS and CDR2 YFSETQ. The CDR3, as DNA: TGCGCCAGCAGCCTAGAGTACGGGGAGCTGTTTTTT. This sequence encodes CASSLEYGELFF.